This TCR beta chain was recorded in a study of technical replicates of blood from several donors. The table came from immunoSEQ multiplex PCR; TCRdb's copy has only in-frame clones and leaves some out. In the table there are about 83,000 clones, around nine tenths of which are singletons. Material for sequencing was T cells isolated from PBMCs. The receptor's source is a human donor in good health.

This CDR3 is CASSLETPNQETQYF. DNA for the CDR3: TGCGCCAGCAGCTTGGAGACACCTAATCAAGAGACCCAGTACTTC. The J gene is TRBJ2-5, the V gene TRBV5-1; D is unclear. The germline V gene encodes CDR1 SGHRS and CDR2 YFSETQ. The V gene lost 0 bases and the J gene lost 2 bases, with 11 bases spanning the gap. The CDR3 covers 15 residues.